The 10 T cell receptor beta chains below were found in one sample sequenced in a study of shared clonotypes between healthy human individuals. Profiling relied on immunoSEQ multiplex PCR, and the TCRdb table lists in-frame clones only, not all of them. The table shows some 300,000 clones, with roughly 70% occurring only once. Sequenced input: memory CD4+ T cells sorted from blood. This sample's subset: CD45RA-negative fraction. These receptors all come from a man aged 25 to 40 in good health.

The genes are TRBV7-2 and TRBJ2-4; 9 bases agree with TRBD1. CDR3 length equals 15 residues. Per the germline V gene, CDR1 is SGHTA and CDR2 is FQGNSA. V shed 7 bases and J 6 bases; nucleotides not matched to a gene: 10. The CDR3 DNA follows: TGTGCCAGCACCGCCGGAGGGGGACAGGGAAACATTCAGTACTTC. Translated, it gives CASTAGGGQGNIQYF.

The rearrangement links TRBV4-2 to TRBJ1-1; TRBD1 might be the D (5 bases). V dropped 0 bases and J dropped 3 bases, with 26 bases sitting between them. This CDR3 region has 20 residues. Germline loops: CDR1 LGHNA, CDR2 YNFKEQ. In nucleotides, the CDR3 is TGTGCCAGCAGCCAAGATGGCCCCGGGTGGGCGCGTTTAGGGGACACTGAAGCTTTCTTT. Encoded protein: CASSQDGPGWARLGDTEAFF.

The rearrangement uses TRBV29-1 and TRBJ1-1, with TRBD1 identical over 7 bases. Unmatched junction bases numbered 7, after V lost 5 bases and J lost 4 bases. Germline loops: CDR1 SQVTM, CDR2 ANQGSEA. CDR3 length equals 13 residues. The CDR3 DNA sequence: TGCAGCGTTTTAGGGGGCGGGTTCACTGAAGCTTTCTTT. As protein: CSVLGGGFTEAFF.

The chain combines TRBV6-1 with TRBJ2-1, with D hard to call. CDR1 MNHNS and CDR2 SASEGT come from the germline V gene. The length of the CDR3 is 11 residues. Deletions cut 7 bases from V and 7 bases from J, with 8 bases between. The CDR3 nucleotides are TGTGCCAGCACTCTCCGGAATGAGCAGTTCTTC. It encodes CASTLRNEQFF.

The rearrangement links TRBV18 to TRBJ1-6; D unclear. Trimming took 1 base from V and 9 from J, leaving 10 bases between them. The CDR3 has 14 amino acids. Germline-derived CDR1 and CDR2 are KGHSH and LQKENI. The CDR3 coding sequence is TGTGCCAGCTCACCACTTGGGGAGACTTCACCCCTCCACTTT. It translates to CASSPLGETSPLHF.

This clone showed up just once. This sample includes further DNA sequences coding for the same CDR3. The V and J genes are TRBV5-5 and TRBJ2-5, with D uncertain. Germline CDR1 reads SGHKS; CDR2 reads YYEKEE (reference sequence). The V gene lost 1 base and the J gene lost 3 bases, with 4 bases spanning the gap. The CDR3 extends over 12 amino acids. In DNA form, the CDR3 reads TGTGCCAGCAGCTTGCCTAAAGAGACCCAGTACTTC. Its protein product is CASSLPKETQYF.

The chain couples TRBV2 to TRBJ2-1; possibly TRBD2 for D (6 bases). Germline CDR1 and CDR2: SNHLY and FYNNEI. The V end lost 3 bases, the J end lost 7 bases, and 10 bases lay between the germline ends. The CDR3 runs 13 residues. The CDR3: CASSDSSGNEQFF. CDR3 in DNA: TGTGCCAGCAGTGATTCAAGCGGGAATGAGCAGTTCTTC.

The CDR3 reads CASSLGLASSTDTQYF. Written as DNA, the CDR3 is TGCGCCAGCAGCTTGGGGCTAGCGTCTAGCACAGATACGCAGTATTTT. This chain links TRBV5-1 with TRBJ2-3, with a weak D call TRBD2 (6 bases). The germline V gene has CDR1 SGHRS and CDR2 YFSETQ. The CDR3 consists of 16 residues. V was pared by 0 bases and J by 0 bases, with 11 bases between.

The CDR3 sequence: CASTKGRLPNSGANVLTF. In DNA form, the CDR3 reads TGTGCCAGTACCAAGGGCAGGCTACCAAACTCTGGGGCCAACGTCCTGACTTTC. This chain joins TRBV19 and TRBJ2-6, with D hard to call. CDR1 is LNHDA, CDR2 SQIVND, per germline (reference sequence). The CDR3 extends over 18 amino acids. V lost 7 bases and J lost 0, with 19 bases in between.

The chain links TRBV6-6 to TRBJ2-3; D is unclear. Trimming left V 1 base short and J 1 base short, with 3 bases between. Per the germline V gene, CDR1 is MNHNY and CDR2 is SVGAGI (reference sequence). The CDR3 loop spans 13 amino acids. In DNA form, the CDR3 reads TGTGCCAGCAGTTACTTGGGCACAGATACGCAGTATTTT. This codes for CASSYLGTDTQYF.